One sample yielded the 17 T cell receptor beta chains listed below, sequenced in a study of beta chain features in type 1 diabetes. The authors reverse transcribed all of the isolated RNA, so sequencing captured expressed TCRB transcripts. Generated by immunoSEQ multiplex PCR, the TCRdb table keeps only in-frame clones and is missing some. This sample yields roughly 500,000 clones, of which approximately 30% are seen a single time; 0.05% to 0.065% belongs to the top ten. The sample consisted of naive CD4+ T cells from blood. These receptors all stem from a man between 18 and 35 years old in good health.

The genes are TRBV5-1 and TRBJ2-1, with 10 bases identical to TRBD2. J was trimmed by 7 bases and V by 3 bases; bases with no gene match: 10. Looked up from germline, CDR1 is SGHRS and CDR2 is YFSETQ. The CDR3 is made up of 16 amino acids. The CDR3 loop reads CASSSLLAGAGNEQFF. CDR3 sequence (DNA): TGCGCCAGCAGCTCTCTCCTAGCGGGAGCGGGTAATGAGCAGTTCTTC.

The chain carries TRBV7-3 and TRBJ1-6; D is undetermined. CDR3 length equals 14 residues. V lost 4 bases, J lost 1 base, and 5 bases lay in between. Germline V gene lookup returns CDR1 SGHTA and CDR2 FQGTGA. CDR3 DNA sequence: TGTGCCAGCAGCTCAAGGTCCTATAATTCACCCCTCCACTTT. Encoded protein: CASSSRSYNSPLHF.

CDR3 sequence reads: CATSRGGSGSSYNEQFF. In DNA form, the CDR3 reads TGTGCCACCAGCCGCGGCGGGTCTGGAAGCTCCTACAATGAGCAGTTCTTC. V and J are TRBV15 and TRBJ2-1; TRBD2 is a possible D gene (5 bases). The CDR3 totals 17 residues. CDR1 and CDR2 from the germline V gene are LNHNV and YYDKDF (reference sequence). The V gene lost 5 bases and the J gene lost 0 bases, with 17 bases spanning the gap.

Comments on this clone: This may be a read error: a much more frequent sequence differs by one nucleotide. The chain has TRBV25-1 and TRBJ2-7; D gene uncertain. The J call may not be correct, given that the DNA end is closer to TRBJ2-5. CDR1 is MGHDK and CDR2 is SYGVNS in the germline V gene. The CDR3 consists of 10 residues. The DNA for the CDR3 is TGTGCCAGCAGTGAGGAGACCCAGTACTTC. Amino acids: CASSEETQYF.

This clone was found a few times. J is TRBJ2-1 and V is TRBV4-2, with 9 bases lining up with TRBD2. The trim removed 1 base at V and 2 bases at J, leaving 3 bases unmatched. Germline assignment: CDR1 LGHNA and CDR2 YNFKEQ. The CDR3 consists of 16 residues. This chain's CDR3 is CASSQVGGRAYNEQFF. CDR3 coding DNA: TGTGCCAGCAGCCAAGTGGGCGGGAGGGCCTACAATGAGCAGTTCTTC.

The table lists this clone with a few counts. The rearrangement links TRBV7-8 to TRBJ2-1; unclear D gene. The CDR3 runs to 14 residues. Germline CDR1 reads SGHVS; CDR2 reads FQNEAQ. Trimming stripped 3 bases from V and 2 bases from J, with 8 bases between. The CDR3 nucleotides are TGTGCCAGCAGCTTGTCCGTAGCCTACAATGAGCAGTTCTTC. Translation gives CASSLSVAYNEQFF.

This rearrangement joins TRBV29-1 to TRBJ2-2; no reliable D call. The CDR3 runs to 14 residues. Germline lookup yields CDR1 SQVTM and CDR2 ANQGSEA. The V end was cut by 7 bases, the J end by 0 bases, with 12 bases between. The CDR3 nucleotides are TGCAGCGCCCGGAATAGAGCGAACACCGGGGAGCTGTTTTTT. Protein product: CSARNRANTGELFF.

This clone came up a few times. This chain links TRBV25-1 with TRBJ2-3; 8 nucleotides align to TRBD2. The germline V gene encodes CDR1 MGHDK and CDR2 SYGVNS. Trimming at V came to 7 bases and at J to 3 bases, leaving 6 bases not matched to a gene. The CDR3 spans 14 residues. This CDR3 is CASTPSGRTDTQYF. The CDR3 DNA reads TGTGCCAGCACCCCTAGCGGGCGTACAGATACGCAGTATTTT.

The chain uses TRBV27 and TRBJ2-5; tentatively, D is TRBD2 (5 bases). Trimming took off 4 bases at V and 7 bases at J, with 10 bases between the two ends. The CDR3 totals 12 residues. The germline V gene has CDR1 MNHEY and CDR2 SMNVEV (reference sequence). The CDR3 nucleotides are TGTGCCAGCAGTTCCCTCCGGGGGACCCAGTACTTC. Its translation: CASSSLRGTQYF.

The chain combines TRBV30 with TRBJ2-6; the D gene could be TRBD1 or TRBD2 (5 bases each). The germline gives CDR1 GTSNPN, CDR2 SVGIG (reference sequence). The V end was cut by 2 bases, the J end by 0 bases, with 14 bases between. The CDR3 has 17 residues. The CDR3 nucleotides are TGTGCCTGGAGTCCACCGGGACGGCCCTCTGGGGCCAACGTCCTGACTTTC. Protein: CAWSPPGRPSGANVLTF.

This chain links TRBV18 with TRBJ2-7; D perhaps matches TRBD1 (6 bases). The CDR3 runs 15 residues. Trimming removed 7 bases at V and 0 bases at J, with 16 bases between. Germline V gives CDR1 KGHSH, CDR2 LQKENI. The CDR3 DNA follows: TGTGCCAGCTTCGCCGAACAGGGCAGCTCCTACGAGCAGTACTTC. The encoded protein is CASFAEQGSSYEQYF.

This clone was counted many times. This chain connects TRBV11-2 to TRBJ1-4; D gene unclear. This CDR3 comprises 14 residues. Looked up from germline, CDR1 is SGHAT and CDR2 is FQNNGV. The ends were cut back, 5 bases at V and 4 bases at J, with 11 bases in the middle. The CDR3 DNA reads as TGTGCCAGCAGCCTGGACGGAGTTAATGAAAAACTGTTTTTT. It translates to CASSLDGVNEKLFF.

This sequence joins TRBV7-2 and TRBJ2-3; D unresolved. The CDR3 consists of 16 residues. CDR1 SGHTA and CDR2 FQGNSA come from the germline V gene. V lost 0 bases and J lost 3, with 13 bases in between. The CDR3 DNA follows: TGTGCCAGCAGCTTAGCTACACGTGCGACGACAGATACGCAGTATTTT. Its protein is CASSLATRATTDTQYF. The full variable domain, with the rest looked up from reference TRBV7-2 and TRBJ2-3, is GAGVSQSPSNKVTEKGKDVELRCDPISGHTALYWYRQSLGQGLEFLIYFQGNSAPDKSGLPSDRFSAERTGGSVSTLTIQRTQQEDSAVYLCASSLATRATTDTQYFGPGTRLTVL.

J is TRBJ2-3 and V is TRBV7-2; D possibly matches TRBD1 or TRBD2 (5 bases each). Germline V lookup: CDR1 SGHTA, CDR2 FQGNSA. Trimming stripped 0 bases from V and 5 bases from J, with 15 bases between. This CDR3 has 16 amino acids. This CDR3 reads CASSLAIGAGQDTQYF. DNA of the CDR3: TGTGCCAGCAGCTTAGCTATCGGGGCGGGCCAAGATACGCAGTATTTT.

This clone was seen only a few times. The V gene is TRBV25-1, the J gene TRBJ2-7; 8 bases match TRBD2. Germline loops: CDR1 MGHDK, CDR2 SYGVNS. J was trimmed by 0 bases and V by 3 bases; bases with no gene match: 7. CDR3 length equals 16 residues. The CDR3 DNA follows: TGTGCCAGCAGTGATCCCTCGAGCGGGAGCTCCTACGAGCAGTACTTC. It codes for CASSDPSSGSSYEQYF.

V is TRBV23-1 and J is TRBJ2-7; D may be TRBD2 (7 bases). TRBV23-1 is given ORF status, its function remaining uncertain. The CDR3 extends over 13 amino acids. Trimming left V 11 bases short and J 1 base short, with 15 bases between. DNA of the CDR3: TGCGCCCCCACAGAGGGGGGGTCCTACGAGCAGTACTTC. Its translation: CAPTEGGSYEQYF.

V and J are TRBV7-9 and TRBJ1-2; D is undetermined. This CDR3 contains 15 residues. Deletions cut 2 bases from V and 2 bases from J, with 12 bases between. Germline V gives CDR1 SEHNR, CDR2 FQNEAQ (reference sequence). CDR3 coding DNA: TGTGCCAGCAGCTTAAGTACTCTGGGGAACTATGGCTACACCTTC. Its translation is CASSLSTLGNYGYTF.